The 19 T cell receptor beta chains given below trace back to one sample, sequenced in a study of blood T cell repertoires in COVID-19. Assay used: immunoSEQ multiplex PCR; TCRdb lists only in-frame clones, some missing. Of 53,000 or so clones listed, about 70% are singletons. The sequenced sample was peripheral blood. The receptors originated from a man aged 45 to 65 with active or convalescent COVID-19.

The gene calls are TRBV5-1 and TRBJ1-2; 9 nucleotides line up with TRBD1. The CDR3 is made up of 15 amino acids. Germline values: CDR1 SGHRS, CDR2 YFSETQ. V lost 3 bases, J lost 4 bases, and 7 bases stayed unmatched. CDR3 residues: CASSSTGGDFYGYTF. The CDR3 coding sequence is TGCGCCAGCAGCTCTACAGGGGGCGACTTCTATGGCTACACCTTC.

The chain uses TRBV5-1 and TRBJ1-2; a weak D match, TRBD1 (5 bases). CDR3 length: 14 residues. Deletions cut 3 bases from V and 7 bases from J, with 16 bases between. Looked up from germline, CDR1 is SGHRS and CDR2 is YFSETQ. Here the CDR3 DNA reads TGCGCCAGCAGCTACGGCGGAGGGGCGGGTGGCTACACCTTC. Its protein is CASSYGGGAGGYTF.

This chain connects TRBV30 to TRBJ1-5, with 7 bases identical to TRBD1. The trim removed 1 base at V and 5 bases at J, leaving 2 bases unmatched. The CDR3 runs to 13 residues. The germline gives CDR1 GTSNPN, CDR2 SVGIG (reference sequence). In nucleotides, the CDR3 is TGTGCCTGGAGTGGACAGGGAGATCAGCCCCAGCATTTT. Translating it yields CAWSGQGDQPQHF.

CDR3 sequence reads: CASSRGLDSPLHF. The DNA for the CDR3 is TGTGCCAGCAGCCGCGGACTAGATTCACCCCTCCACTTT. This chain links TRBV14 with TRBJ1-6; unclear D gene. Trimming left V 4 bases short and J 8 bases short, with 9 bases between. The V gene's germline CDR1 is SGHDN and CDR2 FVKESK. The CDR3 covers 13 residues.

The V and J genes are TRBV9 and TRBJ2-3, with a tentative D call TRBD2 (5 bases). CDR1 is SGDLS, CDR2 YYNGEE, per germline. There are 15 residues in the CDR3. The V gene lost 5 bases and the J gene lost 1 base, with 14 bases spanning the gap. CDR3 region: CASRLAGKGTDTQYF. CDR3 DNA: TGTGCCAGCAGGTTGGCCGGGAAGGGCACAGATACGCAGTATTTT.

For the CDR3, the DNA is TGTGCCAGCAGCCAAGTAGGACAGGGACGGGCTAACTATGGCTACACCTTC. This translates into CASSQVGQGRANYGYTF. J is TRBJ1-2 and V is TRBV14, with 8 bases fitting TRBD1. CDR1 is SGHDN, CDR2 FVKESK, per germline. The length of the CDR3 is 17 residues. The trim removed 1 base at V and 0 bases at J, leaving 7 bases unmatched.

The chain combines TRBV10-3 with TRBJ1-6, with 8 bases identical to TRBD1. The CDR3 has 13 residues. Trimming cost V 11 bases and J 8 bases; bases outside gene matches: 8. Germline V lookup: CDR1 ENHRY, CDR2 SYGVKD. In DNA, the CDR3 is TGTGCCGCCCAACAGGGGGAAGATTCACCCCTCCACTTT. Amino acids: CAAQQGEDSPLHF.

The chain has TRBV5-6 and TRBJ1-6, with D possibly TRBD1 on 6 matching bases. V lost 3 bases and J lost 7, with 17 bases in between. The CDR3 extends over 16 amino acids. Looked up from germline, CDR1 is SGHDT and CDR2 is YYEEEE. This CDR3 is CASSYGGPLPNSPLHF. DNA of the CDR3: TGTGCCAGCAGCTACGGGGGGCCGCTACCCAATTCACCCCTCCACTTT.

This chain joins TRBV18 and TRBJ1-3, with a tentative D call TRBD1 (5 bases). Trimming left V 4 bases short and J 4 bases short, with 11 bases between. Per germline, CDR1 KGHSH and CDR2 LQKENI. The CDR3 totals 14 residues. The CDR3 loop reads CASSLQGKGNTIYF. CDR3 sequence (DNA): TGTGCCAGCTCACTCCAGGGTAAGGGAAACACCATATATTTT.

CDR3 in DNA: TGTGCCAGCAGCCCTAACCCCGACAGTTACAAAAACATTCAGTACTTC. Translation gives CASSPNPDSYKNIQYF. This rearrangement joins TRBV9 to TRBJ2-4; a possible D gene is TRBD1 (5 bases). This CDR3 region has 16 residues. CDR1 is SGDLS, CDR2 YYNGEE, per germline. V was pared by 4 bases and J by 3 bases, with 17 bases between.

This clone was found once. The chain employs TRBV7-6 and TRBJ2-2, with D unclear. There are 13 residues in the CDR3. Deletions cut 5 bases from V and 6 bases from J, with 10 bases between. In germline, CDR1 is SGHVS, CDR2 FNYEAQ. CDR3 DNA sequence: TGTGCCAGCAGCGAGAGCAACTCCGGGGAGCTGTTTTTT. It specifies CASSESNSGELFF.

V usage is TRBV11-2 and J usage is TRBJ2-3; 10 nucleotides line up with TRBD1. J gave up 4 bases and V 4 bases, and 8 bases lay outside the gene matches. The CDR3 spans 16 residues. Looked up from germline, CDR1 is SGHAT and CDR2 is FQNNGV. The CDR3 DNA reads TGTGCCAGCAGCTGGAGGGCGGGACAGGGGTCAGATACGCAGTATTTT. Its protein product is CASSWRAGQGSDTQYF.

This clone has just a few counts. The rearrangement joins TRBV5-1 to TRBJ2-1; 10 positions match TRBD2. This CDR3 contains 17 residues. Germline V gives CDR1 SGHRS, CDR2 YFSETQ. V lost 0 bases, J lost 3 bases, and 6 bases stayed unmatched. As DNA, the CDR3 is TGCGCCAGCAGCTTGGGAGGAATAGCGGGGGGCTACAATGAGCAGTTCTTC. Protein: CASSLGGIAGGYNEQFF.

The chain is built from TRBV19 and TRBJ1-5; the D gene is possibly TRBD1 (5 bases). The CDR3 loop spans 16 amino acids. Germline CDR1 and CDR2: LNHDA and SQIVND (reference sequence). Trimming took off 7 bases at V and 1 base at J, with 17 bases between the two ends. CDR3 residues: CASIAGRGISNQPQHF. Written as DNA, the CDR3 is TGTGCCAGTATTGCCGGGCGGGGGATCAGCAATCAGCCCCAGCATTTT.

The genes are TRBV5-5 and TRBJ1-1, with 8 bases fitting TRBD1. This CDR3 region has 14 residues. Looked up from germline, CDR1 is SGHKS and CDR2 is YYEKEE (reference sequence). V shed 0 bases and J 4 bases; nucleotides not matched to a gene: 2. The chain's CDR3 is CASSLGQGPTEAFF. As DNA, the CDR3 is TGTGCCAGCAGCTTGGGACAGGGGCCCACTGAAGCTTTCTTT.

This clone was counted between two and nine times. The genes are TRBV6-5 and TRBJ1-2, with unresolved D. Germline lookup yields CDR1 MNHEY and CDR2 SVGAGI. Trimming cost V 6 bases and J 5 bases, with 13 bases left between them. The CDR3 consists of 13 residues. CDR3 DNA sequence: TGTGCCAGCAGGGACCGGGGTCTATATGGCTACACCTTC. Translating gives CASRDRGLYGYTF.

V usage is TRBV14 and J usage is TRBJ2-7; unclear D gene. V lost 1 base and J 7 bases, leaving 11 bases between the germline ends. There are 13 residues in the CDR3. The V gene's germline CDR1 is SGHDN and CDR2 FVKESK. In nucleotides, the CDR3 is TGTGCCAGCAGCCAAGTCTCACTCGGGGAGCAGTACTTC. Encoded protein: CASSQVSLGEQYF.

The chain couples TRBV5-4 to TRBJ2-2; maybe TRBD1 (5 bases). The length of the CDR3 is 14 residues. Germline CDR1 SGHNT, CDR2 YYREEE (reference sequence). Deletions cut 2 bases from V and 4 bases from J, with 9 bases between. CDR3 DNA: TGTGCCAGCAGCTTTGACAGAAGCACCGGGGAGCTGTTTTTT. Translating it yields CASSFDRSTGELFF.

V gene TRBV11-2 combines with J gene TRBJ2-7, with 10 nucleotides matching TRBD1. The V gene's germline CDR1 is SGHAT and CDR2 FQNNGV. J lost 3 bases, V lost 5 bases, and 4 bases had no gene match. This CDR3 region has 14 residues. CDR3 in amino acids: CASSPGQGIYEQYF. The CDR3, as DNA: TGTGCCAGCAGCCCGGGACAGGGGATCTACGAGCAGTACTTC.